This TCR beta chain was identified during a study of beta chain features in type 1 diabetes. Study-wide context: There was similarity between patients and healthy donors in age, gender and cell yields. Findings and caveats of the study: More deletions and fewer insertions at VDJ junctions were seen in type 1 diabetes patients.

Germline loops: CDR1 SNHLY, CDR2 FYNNEI. V was clipped by 4 bases and J by 4 bases; unmatched bases: 4. The CDR3 is 14 amino acids. Every isolated RNA sample was fully reverse transcribed, so sequencing captured expressed TCRB transcripts. Sequencing was performed with immunoSEQ multiplex PCR; in TCRdb, only in-frame clones are kept and a portion is missing. The table lists some 150,000 clones, less than 8.5% of them singletons. Worth noting for this clone: Antigen: not known.

The sample consisted of central memory CD4+ T cells from blood. The origin of this receptor is a woman between 25 and 40 years old in good health. This chain links TRBV2 with TRBJ1-5, with 7 bases fitting TRBD1. This chain's CDR3 is CASSGTGGNQPQHF. The CDR3 DNA follows: TGTGCCAGCAGTGGGACAGGAGGAAATCAGCCCCAGCATTTT.